Below, 8 T cell receptor beta chains from the same sample are listed, as sequenced in a study of cytomegalovirus exposure and HLA in healthy donors. Researchers ran the PCR with 60 Vbeta and 13 Jbeta primers. TCRdb's table, derived via immunoSEQ multiplex PCR, lists solely in-frame clones and lacks some. The repertoire holds about 200,000 clones, with 75% to 90% as singletons. Sequenced material: PBMCs. These TCRs come from a woman under 40 in good health and CMV-seronegative.

This clone was counted a single time. V gene TRBV7-9 combines with J gene TRBJ1-6; D gene uncertain. V was shortened by 1 base and J by 8 bases, with 6 bases between the two germline ends. CDR1 is SEHNR and CDR2 is FQNEAQ in the germline V gene (reference sequence). The CDR3 covers 13 residues. In nucleotides, the CDR3 is TGTGCCAGCAGCTTAGGGCAAGATTCACCCCTCCACTTT. This gives the protein CASSLGQDSPLHF.

V and J are TRBV30 and TRBJ1-5, with 7 nucleotides matching TRBD1. This CDR3 has 13 amino acids. In germline, CDR1 is GTSNPN, CDR2 SVGIG (reference sequence). The junction had 8 bases not matched to a gene; V was cut back by 5 bases and J by 7 bases. The CDR3 loop is CAWGKGGRQPQHF. CDR3 DNA sequence: TGTGCCTGGGGAAAAGGGGGCCGCCAGCCCCAGCATTTT.

The chain has TRBV2 and TRBJ2-7, with 8 bases identical to TRBD2. The germline CDR1 and CDR2 sequences are SNHLY and FYNNEI. The trim removed 6 bases at V and 3 bases at J, leaving 16 bases unmatched. The CDR3 extends over 17 amino acids. The CDR3 DNA reads as TGTGCCAGCAGGGGCGGGCTAGCGGGCCGAGGGTACTACGAGCAGTACTTC. It is translated as CASRGGLAGRGYYEQYF. The full variable domain, completed using reference TRBV2 and TRBJ2-7, is EPEVTQTPSHQVTQMGQEVILRCVPISNHLYFYWYRQILGQKVEFLVSFYNNEISEKSEIFDDQFSVERPDGSNFTLKIRSTKLEDSAMYFCASRGGLAGRGYYEQYFGPGTRLTVT.

The chain uses TRBV19 and TRBJ1-5, with D perhaps TRBD1 (6 bases). Trimming removed 7 bases at V and 0 bases at J, with 13 bases between. Germline-derived CDR1 and CDR2 are LNHDA and SQIVND (reference sequence). This CDR3 has 15 residues. The CDR3, as DNA: TGTGCCAGTACCCTGGACAGATCTAGCAATCAGCCCCAGCATTTT. Translating it yields CASTLDRSSNQPQHF.

The rearrangement links TRBV7-2 to TRBJ2-2; D ambiguous. This CDR3 has 16 amino acids. The germline V and J ends were trimmed by 0 bases and 2 bases, with 10 bases remaining between them. From germline, CDR1 is SGHTA and CDR2 FQGNSA. As DNA, the CDR3 is TGTGCCAGCAGCTTAGCAGGCGGAAGTAACACCGGGGAGCTGTTTTTT. Protein: CASSLAGGSNTGELFF. Full variable domain (remainder filled in from reference TRBV7-2 and TRBJ2-2): GAGVSQSPSNKVTEKGKDVELRCDPISGHTALYWYRQSLGQGLEFLIYFQGNSAPDKSGLPSDRFSAERTGGSVSTLTIQRTQQEDSAVYLCASSLAGGSNTGELFFGEGSRLTVL.

This clone was seen a single time. The chain uses TRBV10-3 and TRBJ1-5, with D uncertain. Germline CDR1 reads ENHRY; CDR2 reads SYGVKD. V dropped 7 bases and J dropped 0 bases, with 7 bases sitting between them. The CDR3 is made up of 13 amino acids. The chain's CDR3 is CAIIAISNQPQHF. In nucleotides, the CDR3 is TGTGCCATCATCGCGATTAGCAATCAGCCCCAGCATTTT.

This sequence joins TRBV29-1 and TRBJ1-1; D is unclear. This CDR3 is built from 11 residues. Germline assignment: CDR1 SQVTM and CDR2 ANQGSEA. V lost 7 bases, J lost 2 bases, and 8 bases lay in between. The CDR3 region is CSATVNTEAFF. The CDR3 DNA sequence: TGCAGCGCCACTGTAAACACTGAAGCTTTCTTT.

The chain recombines TRBV7-2 with TRBJ2-7; 13 bases fit TRBD2. The CDR3 is 17 residues long. CDR1 and CDR2 from the germline V gene are SGHTA and FQGNSA. Germline trimming cut 4 bases from V and 3 bases from J; bases unmatched to any gene: 9. CDR3: CASSSLTWTSGGYEQYF. The CDR3 DNA sequence: TGTGCCAGCAGCTCCCTCACATGGACTAGCGGGGGCTACGAGCAGTACTTC. Together with reference TRBV7-2 and TRBJ2-7, the CDR3 gives the full variable domain: GAGVSQSPSNKVTEKGKDVELRCDPISGHTALYWYRQSLGQGLEFLIYFQGNSAPDKSGLPSDRFSAERTGGSVSTLTIQRTQQEDSAVYLCASSSLTWTSGGYEQYFGPGTRLTVT.